This T cell receptor (beta chain) was found in a study of regulatory T cells in long-lasting Graves disease (dated by TCRdb to 2020 to 2023). Regarding the study in general: Patients with newly diagnosed Graves' disease had been on antithyroid drugs for under 3 months. Peripheral blood TCR sequencing and RNA sequencing compared persistent Graves' disease patients with newly diagnosed Graves' disease patients. A total of around 33 samples were covered by TCR sequencing, comprising some 13 persistent and roughly 20 newly diagnosed Graves' disease patients. The study was conducted in China and was registered as a clinical trial. What the research found in general, with its limitations: As a limitation, the authors acknowledged that the small sample size may reduce accuracy. TRBV28, TRBJ1-2 and TRBJ2-5 were preferentially used in persistent disease, while TRBV20-1 and TRBJ2-1 were favored in newly diagnosed disease. More public clonotypes were shared among persistent patients (about 2,800) than among newly diagnosed patients (966). Lower TCR Shannon entropy and fewer highly expanded clones were observed in persistent Graves' disease patients than in newly diagnosed patients, which suggested clonal expansion. Sequencing and analysis were restricted to the TCR beta chain. Because the primary lesion, thyroid tissue, could not be accessed, the study looked at peripheral blood alone.

Per the publication, the time point label means: newly diagnosed GD, antithyroid drugs for less than 3 months. For both TCR sequencing and RNA sequencing, RNA was extracted from PBMCs using TRIzol. The diagnosis of Graves' disease followed American Thyroid Association guidelines. Patients were recruited from an endocrinology department in Xi'an, China. Each patient gave roughly 10 milliliters of peripheral blood, collected in an EDTA anticoagulant tube. PBMCs were isolated by Ficoll Paque Plus density gradient separation without further T cell sorting. An Agilent 2100 Bioanalyzer and agarose gel were used to assess RNA quality, and a NanoDrop 2000 was used to measure RNA concentration. Receptor amplification or capture employed multiplex PCR. TCRdb shows the sequencer as Illumina HiSeq 4000. CDR3 regions were amplified by Arm-PCR with iRepertoire HTBI primers to construct TCR beta libraries. Before sequencing, the PCR products went through gel purification. Under the source paper's analysis protocol: Across samples, 55 to 80 TRBV and 13 to 15 TRBJ segments were identified and used for gene usage analysis of CDR3 amino acid clonotypes. COPE and FqMerger were used to merge filtered high-quality paired reads into contigs. Contigs were aligned with BLAST to IMGT TRBV, TRBD and TRBJ reference genes, and CDR3 was defined per IMGT. Any clonotype with a frequency above 0.1% was counted as a highly expanded clone. Shannon entropy served as the measure of repertoire diversity, while the Gini coefficient captured V-J evenness. Public clonotypes were defined as clonotypes shared by more than one individual. Clones were called with MiXCR by TCRdb after fastp trimmed the public reads at Q25, and only in-frame beta chains were retained. Each entry is one CDR3 protein sequence, shown with its most common DNA and genes. The V and J calls were not made by the authors but by TCRdb's processing. In this sample the table shows more than 400,000 distinct CDR3 sequences, roughly 15% of which occur a single time. The ten largest clones represent approximately 11% of the sample.

CDR1 SGHTA and CDR2 FQGNSA were looked up in the germline V gene. The germline V and J ends show losses of 5 bases and 3 bases respectively, and no gene match explains 5 bases of the junction. The CDR3 contains 15 residues, cysteine and phenylalanine counted. The retained sequence is limited to the CDR3, 45 bases, with the frame set at the first base. This clonotype was seen ten or more times. It lacks a known antigen. No clone much larger than this one lies a single base away; base qualities are absent. This same sample was also taken into another study, of T cells in Graves' hyperthyroidism and ophthalmopathy. As the second study states: Graves' hyperthyroidism was defined as stable when no progression to ophthalmopathy occurred over 18 months of follow-up. Hyperthyroidism patients were newly diagnosed, had a disease duration of under 2 months, and were aged 18 to 65 years. Patients with uncontrolled infections, other autoimmune diseases, pregnancy or lactation were excluded. Diagnoses were established on the basis of clinical symptoms, serum thyroxine and TRAb, thyroid ultrasound, and orbital computed tomography. The first round of RT-PCR for the TCR CDR3 was performed with the HTBI primer set and the Qiagen OneStep RT-PCR kit. Most expanded thyroid clonotypes (frequency above 0.001) were also detected in blood, suggesting blood repertoires may reflect thyroid immune responses. A model built on a 13 V-J signature distinguished ophthalmopathy from stable hyperthyroidism, reaching 87.88% sensitivity and 81.08% specificity in cross-validation and 80%/75% in testing. In validation, progression to ophthalmopathy was predicted by the model with about 70% sensitivity and under 85% specificity, a median of roughly six months before onset. To identify distinguishing TCR V-J signatures, a discovery cohort of 90 to 100 patients was used, comprising 43 with Graves' ophthalmopathy and 55 to 65 with stable Graves' hyperthyroidism. An independent validation cohort of around 19 hyperthyroidism patients and about 15 patients who later progressed to ophthalmopathy tested prospective prediction of ophthalmopathy. The 85 to 100 discovery patients were divided at random into training and test sets in a 7:3 ratio. The study also compared thyroid tissue and blood T-cell repertoires from about six Graves' hyperthyroidism patients. Once sampling was done, hyperthyroidism patients were given methimazole at a starting dose of 30 mg daily, whereas ophthalmopathy patients were given high-dose intravenous methylprednisolone. A second multiplex PCR round built the libraries, followed by size selection and purification. Libraries were sequenced paired-end with 100 bp reads on an Illumina HiSeq2000. SOAPnuke was used to process the raw data, removing reads that contained adapters or uncalled bases, had a mean Phred below 15, or lacked an exact match to the constant primer or identifier. COPE v1.2.5 was used to merge the high-quality paired reads, and each unique nucleotide sequence was defined as a clonotype. Clonotypes were aligned to IMGT TRBV, TRBD and TRBJ reference segments using MiTCR v1.1. Analysis was restricted to V-J combinations with a frequency above 0.0001, which covered just over 98% of repertoires. A TCS score was defined as the ratio between F50 (clonal expansion) and ExV (chaos), using BLOSUM62-based TCRdist between CDR3 peptides within each V-J. Welch's t-statistics and random forest reduced approximately 520 V-J features to under 15, which were used in a naive Bayes classifier (R e1071). No statistical method was used to fix the sample size in advance, and group allocation was not hidden from the investigators. The paper reports TCR Vbeta CDR3 sequencing of some 140 peripheral blood samples: approximately 43 ophthalmopathy, under 85 hyperthyroidism and 17 progressor patients.

This clonotype was sampled from a woman in her 30s with Graves disease. Donor details come from another sample of the same person, matched by shared clones. The material was peripheral blood mononuclear cells (PBMCs), obtained at new diagnosis, from a patient treated with antithyroid drugs. The sequence links TRBV7-2 to TRBJ2-3; 10 of the junction bases match TRBD1. At the DNA level, the sequence is TGTGCCAGCAGCCTCTCGGACAGGGGGACAGATACGCAGTATTTT. Its translation reads: CASSLSDRGTDTQYF.